This T cell receptor (beta chain) comes out of a study of T cell repertoires in cytomegalovirus infection. Study findings and constraints: The ex vivo response was dominated by HLA-C-restricted CMV-specific TCR beta clonotypes. The study identified carriers of CMV plus the relevant HLA from cumulative public TCR beta family frequency.

TCRdb ran MiXCR on the reads and lists one entry per CDR3 protein. The sample contains under 800,000 distinct CDR3 sequences, roughly a quarter of which appear only once. On this clonotype: What it binds is unknown.

V was trimmed by 6 bases and J by 4 bases, leaving 12 bases between them. The CDR3 length is 12 residues. Looked up from germline, CDR1 is DFQATT and CDR2 is SNEGSKA (reference sequence). This chain links TRBV20-1 with TRBJ1-2; D is uncertain. This receptor was taken from a human donor in good health (CMV status not recorded). Some clones in this sample may be carry-over from other donors' samples. The source material was CD8+ T cells from PBMCs. DNA for the CDR3: TGCAGTGCAAACGATTTTCCCTATGGCTACACCTTC. It translates to CSANDFPYGYTF.